Sequencing of this T cell receptor beta chain was carried out in a study of blood T cell repertoires in COVID-19. Sequenced by immunoSEQ multiplex PCR; TCRdb stores in-frame clones only, minus some. The data show tens of thousands of clones, more than 70% seen once. The CDR3 sequence is 15 residues long. Trimming removed 0 bases from V and 4 bases from J; junction bases left unmatched: 7. Germline V lookup: CDR1 SGHDT, CDR2 YYEEEE. This sequence was found in an elderly man with acute or convalescent COVID-19. The sample taken for sequencing was peripheral blood. This rearrangement joins TRBV5-6 to TRBJ2-7; 7 nucleotides line up with TRBD2. CDR3 sequence (DNA): TGTGCCAGCAGCTTGGTCGGGGGGTCGGGATACGAGCAGTACTTC. Residues: CASSLVGGSGYEQYF.